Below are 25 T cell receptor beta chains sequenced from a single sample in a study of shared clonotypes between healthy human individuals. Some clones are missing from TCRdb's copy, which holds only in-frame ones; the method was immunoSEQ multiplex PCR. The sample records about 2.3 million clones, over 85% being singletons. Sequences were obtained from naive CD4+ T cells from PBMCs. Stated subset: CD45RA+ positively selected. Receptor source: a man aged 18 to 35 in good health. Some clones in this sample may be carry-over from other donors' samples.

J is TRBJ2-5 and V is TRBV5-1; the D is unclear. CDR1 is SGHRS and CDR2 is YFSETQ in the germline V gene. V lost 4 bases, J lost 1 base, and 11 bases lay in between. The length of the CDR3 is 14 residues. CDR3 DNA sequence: TGCGCCAGCAGCCTAGGAGTATTCCAAGAGACCCAGTACTTC. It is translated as CASSLGVFQETQYF.

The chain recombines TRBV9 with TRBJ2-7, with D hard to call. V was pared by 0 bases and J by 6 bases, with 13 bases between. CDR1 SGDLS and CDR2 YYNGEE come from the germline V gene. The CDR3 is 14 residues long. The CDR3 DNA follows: TGTGCCAGCAGCGTAGCCTCCAGCGTCGGCGAGCAGTACTTC. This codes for CASSVASSVGEQYF.

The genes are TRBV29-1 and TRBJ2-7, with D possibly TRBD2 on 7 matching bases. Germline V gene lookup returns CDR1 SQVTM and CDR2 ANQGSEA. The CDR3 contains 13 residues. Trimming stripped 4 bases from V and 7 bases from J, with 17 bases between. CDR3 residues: CSVGGGGAREQYF. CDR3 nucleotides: TGCAGCGTTGGTGGAGGGGGGGCGCGGGAGCAGTACTTC.

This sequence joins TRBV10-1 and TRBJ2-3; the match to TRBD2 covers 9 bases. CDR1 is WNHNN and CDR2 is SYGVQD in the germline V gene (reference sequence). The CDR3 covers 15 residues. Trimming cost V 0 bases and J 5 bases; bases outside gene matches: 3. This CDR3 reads CASSESSGRKDTQYF. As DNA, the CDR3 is TGCGCCAGCAGTGAGTCGAGCGGGAGGAAAGATACGCAGTATTTT.

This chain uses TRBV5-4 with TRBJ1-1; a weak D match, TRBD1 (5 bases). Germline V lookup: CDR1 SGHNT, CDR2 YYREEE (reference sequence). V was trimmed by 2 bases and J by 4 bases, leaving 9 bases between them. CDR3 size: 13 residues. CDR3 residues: CASSFYQGTEAFF. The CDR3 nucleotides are TGTGCCAGCAGCTTCTATCAGGGCACTGAAGCTTTCTTT.

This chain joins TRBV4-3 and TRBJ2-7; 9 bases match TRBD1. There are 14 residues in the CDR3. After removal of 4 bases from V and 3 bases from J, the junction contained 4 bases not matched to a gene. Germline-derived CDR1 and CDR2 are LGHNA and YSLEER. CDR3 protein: CASSRQGGDYEQYF. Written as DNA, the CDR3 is TGCGCCAGCAGCCGACAGGGGGGCGACTACGAGCAGTACTTC.

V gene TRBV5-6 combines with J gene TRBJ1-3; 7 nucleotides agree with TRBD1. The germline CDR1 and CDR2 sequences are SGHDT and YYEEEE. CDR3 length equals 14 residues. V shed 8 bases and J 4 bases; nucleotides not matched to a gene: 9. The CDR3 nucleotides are TGTGCCAGTACCTACAGGGGTGGAGGAAACACCATATATTTT. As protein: CASTYRGGGNTIYF.

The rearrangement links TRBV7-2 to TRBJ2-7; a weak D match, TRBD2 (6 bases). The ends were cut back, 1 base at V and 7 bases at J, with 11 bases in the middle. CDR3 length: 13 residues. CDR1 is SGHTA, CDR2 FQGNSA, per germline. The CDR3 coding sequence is TGTGCCAGCAGCTTAGGGGCCGGGGGAGAGCAGTACTTC. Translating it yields CASSLGAGGEQYF.

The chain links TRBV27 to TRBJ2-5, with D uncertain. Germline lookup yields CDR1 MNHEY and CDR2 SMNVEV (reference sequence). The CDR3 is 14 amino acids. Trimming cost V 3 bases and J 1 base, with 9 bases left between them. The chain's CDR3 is CASSFLGSQETQYF. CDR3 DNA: TGTGCCAGCAGTTTCCTCGGGTCCCAAGAGACCCAGTACTTC.

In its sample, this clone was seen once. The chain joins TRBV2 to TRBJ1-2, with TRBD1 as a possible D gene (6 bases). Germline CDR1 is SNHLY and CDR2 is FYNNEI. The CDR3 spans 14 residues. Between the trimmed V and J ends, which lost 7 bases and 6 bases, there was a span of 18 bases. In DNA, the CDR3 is TGTGCCAGCACAAGAGGAACAGGGAGGGATGGCTACACCTTC. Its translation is CASTRGTGRDGYTF.

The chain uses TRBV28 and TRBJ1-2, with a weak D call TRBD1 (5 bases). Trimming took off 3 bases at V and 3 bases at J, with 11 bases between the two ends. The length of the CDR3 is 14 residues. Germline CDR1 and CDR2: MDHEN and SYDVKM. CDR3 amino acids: CASSFRQGYYGYTF. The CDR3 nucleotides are TGTGCCAGCAGTTTTAGGCAGGGATACTATGGCTACACCTTC.

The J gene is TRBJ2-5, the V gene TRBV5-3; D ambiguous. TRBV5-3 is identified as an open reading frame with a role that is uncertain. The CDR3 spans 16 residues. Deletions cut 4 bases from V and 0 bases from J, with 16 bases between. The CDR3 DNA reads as TGTGCCAGAAGCGAAAGCCAACACCCGTACCAAGAGACCCAGTACTTC. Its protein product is CARSESQHPYQETQYF.

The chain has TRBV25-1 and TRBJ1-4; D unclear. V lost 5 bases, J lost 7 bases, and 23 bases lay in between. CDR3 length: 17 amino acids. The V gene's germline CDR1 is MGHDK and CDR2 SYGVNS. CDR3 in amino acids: CASSLRTVGIYREKLFF. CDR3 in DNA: TGTGCCAGCAGTCTTCGAACGGTTGGGATCTATCGTGAAAAACTGTTTTTT.

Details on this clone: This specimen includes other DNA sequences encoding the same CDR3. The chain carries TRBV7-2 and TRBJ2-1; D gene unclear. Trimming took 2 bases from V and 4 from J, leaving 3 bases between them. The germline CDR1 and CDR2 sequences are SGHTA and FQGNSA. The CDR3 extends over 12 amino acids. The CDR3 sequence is CASSLIYNEQFF. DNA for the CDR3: TGTGCCAGCAGCTTAATTTACAATGAGCAGTTCTTC.

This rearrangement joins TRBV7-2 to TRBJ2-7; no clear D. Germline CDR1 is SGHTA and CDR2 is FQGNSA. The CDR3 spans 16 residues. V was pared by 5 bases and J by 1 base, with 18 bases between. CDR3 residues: CASSTSSSPWSYEQYF. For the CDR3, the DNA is TGTGCCAGCAGCACAAGCTCCTCCCCATGGTCCTACGAGCAGTACTTC.

The CDR3 sequence: CASSRQGLNYGYTF. As DNA, the CDR3 is TGTGCCAGCAGTCGACAGGGCCTAAACTATGGCTACACCTTC. The chain employs TRBV28 and TRBJ1-2; TRBD1 matches at 7 bases. The germline gives CDR1 MDHEN, CDR2 SYDVKM. The CDR3 has 14 residues. Trimming took 5 bases from V and 2 from J; bases not matched to a gene: 5.

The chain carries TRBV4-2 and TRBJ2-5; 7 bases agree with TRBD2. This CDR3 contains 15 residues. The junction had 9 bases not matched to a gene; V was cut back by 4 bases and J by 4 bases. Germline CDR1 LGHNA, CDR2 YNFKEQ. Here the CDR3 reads CASSPAGSVGETQYF. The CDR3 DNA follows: TGTGCCAGCAGCCCAGCGGGGTCGGTGGGAGAGACCCAGTACTTC.

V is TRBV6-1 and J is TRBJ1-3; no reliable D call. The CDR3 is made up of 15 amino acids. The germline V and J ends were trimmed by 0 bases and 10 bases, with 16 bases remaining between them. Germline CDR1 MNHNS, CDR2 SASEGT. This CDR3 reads CASSEASIRTGTIYF. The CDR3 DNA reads TGTGCCAGCAGTGAAGCGTCCATACGGACGGGTACCATATATTTT.

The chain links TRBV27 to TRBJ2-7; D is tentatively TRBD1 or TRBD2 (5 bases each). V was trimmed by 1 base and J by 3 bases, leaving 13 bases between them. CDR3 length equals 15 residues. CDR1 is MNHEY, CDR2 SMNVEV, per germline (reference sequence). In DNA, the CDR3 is TGTGCCAGCAGTTTATTGGGTGGGGGTTACTACGAGCAGTACTTC. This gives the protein CASSLLGGGYYEQYF.

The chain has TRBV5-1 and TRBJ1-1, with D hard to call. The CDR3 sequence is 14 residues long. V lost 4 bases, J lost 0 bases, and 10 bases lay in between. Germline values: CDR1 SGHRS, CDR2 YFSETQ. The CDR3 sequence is CASSADGMNTEAFF. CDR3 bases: TGCGCCAGCAGCGCCGACGGTATGAACACTGAAGCTTTCTTT.

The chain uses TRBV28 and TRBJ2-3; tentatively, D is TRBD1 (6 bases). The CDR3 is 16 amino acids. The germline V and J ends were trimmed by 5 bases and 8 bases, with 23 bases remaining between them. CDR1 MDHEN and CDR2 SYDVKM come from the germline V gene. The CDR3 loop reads CASSMTGSSARVTQYF. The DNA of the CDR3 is TGTGCCAGCAGTATGACAGGATCCTCAGCACGGGTTACGCAGTATTTT.

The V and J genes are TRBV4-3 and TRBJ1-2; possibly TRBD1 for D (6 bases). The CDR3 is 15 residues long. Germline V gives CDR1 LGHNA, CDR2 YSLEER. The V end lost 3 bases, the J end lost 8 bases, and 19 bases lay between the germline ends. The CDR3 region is CASSQAIRGKVGYTF. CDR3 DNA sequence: TGCGCCAGCAGCCAGGCAATCAGGGGAAAAGTCGGCTACACCTTC.

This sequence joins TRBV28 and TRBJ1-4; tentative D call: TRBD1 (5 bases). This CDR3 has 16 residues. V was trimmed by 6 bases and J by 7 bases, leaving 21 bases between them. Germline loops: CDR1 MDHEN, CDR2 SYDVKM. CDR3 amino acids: CASRDWGRDEREKLFF. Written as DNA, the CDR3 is TGTGCCAGCAGGGATTGGGGGAGGGATGAGCGTGAAAAACTGTTTTTT.

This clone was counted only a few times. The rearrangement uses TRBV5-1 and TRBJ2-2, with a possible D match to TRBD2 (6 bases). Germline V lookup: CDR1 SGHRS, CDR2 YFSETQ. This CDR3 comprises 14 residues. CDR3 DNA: TGCGCTACCCGGGACTCTAAGAACACCGGGGAGCTGTTTTTT. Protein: CATRDSKNTGELFF.

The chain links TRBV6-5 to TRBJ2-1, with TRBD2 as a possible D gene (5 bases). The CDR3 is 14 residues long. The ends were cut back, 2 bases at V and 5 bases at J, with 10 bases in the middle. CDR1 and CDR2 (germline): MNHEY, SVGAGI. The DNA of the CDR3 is TGTGCCAGCAGTTACCGGCGGGCAGACAATGAGCAGTTCTTC. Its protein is CASSYRRADNEQFF.